This TCR beta chain was sequenced for a study of PD-1 blockade in classical Hodgkin lymphoma. Study-wide points: By C4D1, CD4+ diversity increased significantly, especially in complete responders. Reported findings placed baseline TCR diversity lower in newly diagnosed patients (compared with healthy donors).

Assay: immunoSEQ multiplex PCR; the TCRdb copy retains only in-frame clones and omits some. The sample records roughly 140,000 clones, around four fifths being singletons. Patients all relapsed after autologous stem cell transplantation, and there was variation in brentuximab vedotin exposure. Patients had relapsed/refractory classical Hodgkin lymphoma with complete response, partial response or progressive disease as best response. This clone has just one count. No antigen is known for it. The starting material was peripheral blood mononuclear cells (PBMCs), obtained before the second cycle of nivolumab. The TCR was taken from a human donor with classical Hodgkin lymphoma.

This CDR3 is CASSPDSVVPQPQHF. CDR3 in DNA: TGTGCCAGCAGTCCGGACAGTGTAGTCCCCCAGCCCCAGCATTTT. The chain links TRBV27 to TRBJ1-5; tentatively, D is TRBD1 (6 bases). Trimming stripped 5 bases from V and 7 bases from J, with 18 bases between. CDR3 size: 15 residues. Germline values: CDR1 MNHEY, CDR2 SMNVEV (reference sequence).